The 20 T cell receptor beta chains below come from one sample, sequenced in a study of tumor-infiltrating lymphocytes in glioblastoma multiforme. Three nested ARM-PCR rounds with V-beta and C-beta primers built TCRB libraries. TCRdb redid the calling of the multiplex PCR reads with MiXCR, one entry per CDR3 protein. The data contain nearly 20,000 distinct CDR3 sequences, 55% to 75% of them singletons. The sample taken for sequencing was peripheral blood. The receptor source for this set is a male donor with glioblastoma.

As concerns this clonotype: Germline is not matched at one junction end, which may reflect a read error. V is TRBV11-2 and J is TRBJ1-1; D is perhaps TRBD1 (5 bases). The germline V gene has CDR1 SGHAT and CDR2 FQNNGV. This CDR3 spans 14 amino acids. The CDR3 is CASSLGGRGGLPIF. In DNA form, the CDR3 reads TGTGCCAGCAGCTTAGGGGGACGCGGGGGACTACCGATCTTC.

The chain uses TRBV12-3 or TRBV12-4 and TRBJ2-2, with TRBD1 as a possible D gene (6 bases). There are 17 residues in the CDR3. V shed 7 bases and J shed 0 bases, with 18 bases lying between them. The CDR3: CASTPPFTGSNTGELFF. The CDR3 coding sequence is TGTGCCAGCACCCCACCATTCACAGGGTCGAACACCGGGGAGCTGTTTTTT.

J is TRBJ2-7 and V is TRBV12-3 or TRBV12-4, with D maybe TRBD2 (6 bases). The CDR3 contains 14 residues. V lost 6 bases and J lost 7, with 19 bases in between. CDR3 amino acids: CASSPLEGVGEQYF. The CDR3 nucleotides are TGTGCCAGCAGCCCCCTGGAGGGAGTGGGAGAGCAGTACTTC.

Comments on this clonotype: The CDR3 does not close with the conserved phenylalanine or tryptophan, likely indicating a read error. No DNA is shown, since the ends of the CDR3 on it are uncertain; the CDR3 is the one TCRdb lists. The V and J genes are TRBV11-2 and TRBJ1-1. From germline, CDR1 is SGHAT and CDR2 FQNNGV. The CDR3 adds up to 14 amino acids, both ends counted. This CDR3 reads CASSLGGRRGLPIC.

With regard to this clonotype: Possible read error: a much larger clone is one base away. This chain joins TRBV5-1 and TRBJ2-6; no definite D call. V gave up 0 bases and J gave up 3 bases, with 7 bases separating them. Germline values: CDR1 SGHRS, CDR2 YFSETQ. This CDR3 has 15 residues. The CDR3 loop reads CASSLVVVGANVLTF. The CDR3, as DNA: TGCGCCAGCAGCTTGGTTGTGGTTGGGGCCAACGTCCTGACTTTC.

In the case of this clonotype: This likely comes from a read error, as the CDR3 has no conserved phenylalanine or tryptophan at its end. The DNA is left out, because the CDR3 cannot be placed on it with certainty; the CDR3 is given as TCRdb lists it. V usage is TRBV6-1 and J usage is TRBJ2-3; the D call in the table, TRBD1, was not verified against the DNA. Germline values: CDR1 MNHNS, CDR2 SASEGT. 13 amino acids form the CDR3, both terminal residues included. CDR3 amino acids: CASSELPGDTQCS.

As regards this clonotype: Given a much more abundant clone one base away, this may be a read error. The chain uses TRBV7-9 and TRBJ2-3; D is possibly TRBD2 (6 bases). Germline V gives CDR1 SEHNR, CDR2 FQNEAQ (reference sequence). The CDR3 extends over 15 amino acids. The V and J ends lost 5 bases and 2 bases respectively, with 14 bases between them. CDR3 in DNA: TGTGCCAGCAGCCCATTAACGGGAGTCACAGATACGCAGTATTTT. Residues: CASSPLTGVTDTQYF.

With regard to this clonotype: The conserved phenylalanine or tryptophan normally closing the CDR3 is absent here, so this likely arose from a read error. The chain combines TRBV11-2 with TRBJ1-3; D uncertain. This CDR3 has 15 residues. Germline V gene data show CDR1 as SGHAT and CDR2 as FQNNGV. This chain's CDR3 is CASSLAPNSANTIYL. CDR3 nucleotide sequence: TGTGCCAGCAGCTTAGCCCCCAACTCTGCAAACACCATATATTTG.

The chain couples TRBV11-2 to TRBJ2-6; a weak D match, TRBD1 (5 bases). CDR1 and CDR2 (germline): SGHAT, FQNNGV. Trimming cost V 7 bases and J 18 bases, with 31 bases left between them. CDR3 length: 16 amino acids. The CDR3 sequence: CASIYTQWSGANAPTF. The CDR3, as DNA: TGTGCCAGCATCTACACCCAGTGGTCTGGGGCCAACGCCCCGACTTTC.

This clonotype was observed a single time. A junction end diverges from the germline sequence, so it may reflect a read error. J is TRBJ2-2 and V is TRBV11-2, with TRBD1 identical over 7 bases. The CDR3 spans 16 residues. From germline, CDR1 is SGHAT and CDR2 FQNNGV. This CDR3 is CASSPSRDRVTGELFF. DNA for the CDR3: TGCGCCAGCAGCCCATCTCGGGACAGAGTAACCGGGGAGCTGTTTTTT.

The table lists this clonotype with a count of one. The CDR3 region has the DNA TGCAGCGTTGAAGAGGGGAATTCCTACGAGCAGTACTTC. Residues: CSVEEGNSYEQYF. V gene TRBV29-1 combines with J gene TRBJ2-7; no clear D. The CDR3 runs 13 residues. Trimming stripped 0 bases from V and 1 base from J, with 7 bases between. Looked up from germline, CDR1 is SQVTM and CDR2 is ANQGSEA.

A word on this clonotype: This may arise from a read error, as a much more abundant clone is one base away. The chain combines TRBV30 with TRBJ1-1; D ambiguous. The V end lost 7 bases, the J end lost 4 bases, and 10 bases lay between the germline ends. This CDR3 comprises 11 residues. CDR1 GTSNPN and CDR2 SVGIG come from the germline V gene (reference sequence). CDR3 region: CAYLGSTEAFF. The CDR3 bases are TGTGCCTACCTAGGCAGCACTGAAGCTTTCTTT.

This clonotype was counted many times. V gene TRBV12-3 or TRBV12-4 combines with J gene TRBJ2-2; the D gene is possibly TRBD1 (6 bases). V was cut by 6 bases and J by 1 base, with 9 bases left in between. This CDR3 spans 14 amino acids. The CDR3 loop reads CASRPGQNTGELFF. The DNA of the CDR3 is TGTGCCAGCAGGCCGGGACAGAACACCGGGGAGCTGTTTTTT.

This chain links TRBV11-1 with TRBJ2-1; 8 bases are a match to TRBD1. Germline V CDR1 and CDR2: SGHAT, FQDESV (reference sequence). The junction had 10 bases not matched to a gene; V was cut back by 5 bases and J by 4 bases. CDR3 length: 16 residues. Written as DNA, the CDR3 is TGTGCCAGCAGCCATTCCCGGACAGGGTATTACAATGAGCAGTTCTTC. Its protein product is CASSHSRTGYYNEQFF.

The chain couples TRBV11-2 to TRBJ2-7; TRBD2 is a possible D gene (6 bases). Deletions cut 10 bases from V and 7 bases from J, with 26 bases between. This CDR3 region has 15 residues. CDR1 is SGHAT, CDR2 FQNNGV, per germline. The CDR3 loop reads CANTPTGTLLGEQYF. The CDR3 DNA is TGTGCCAACACCCCCACTGGGACTTTATTGGGGGAGCAGTACTTC.

This chain connects TRBV7-9 to TRBJ2-7, with D maybe TRBD2 (6 bases). This CDR3 is 14 amino acids long. The germline V gene has CDR1 SEHNR and CDR2 FQNEAQ (reference sequence). Trimming shortened V by 6 bases and J by 2 bases, and 14 bases separated the two germline ends. CDR3 loop: CASRLGGIPYEQYF. CDR3 DNA: TGTGCCAGCAGGCTAGGAGGGATCCCCTACGAGCAGTACTTC.

This clonotype was seen many times. The chain uses TRBV28 and TRBJ1-6; D is perhaps TRBD1 (5 bases). The ends were cut back, 7 bases at V and 13 bases at J, with 17 bases in the middle. The CDR3 loop spans 13 amino acids. Germline V lookup: CDR1 MDHEN, CDR2 SYDVKM. The CDR3 loop is CASITGPVQPLHF. The CDR3 DNA sequence: TGTGCCAGCATAACGGGGCCAGTTCAGCCCCTCCACTTT. The full variable domain, in which reference TRBV28 and TRBJ1-6 provide the parts outside the CDR3, is DVKVTQSSRYLVKRTGEKVFLECVQDMDHENMFWYRQDPGLGLRLIYFSYDVKMKEKGDIPEGYSVSREKKERFSLILESASTNQTSMYLCASITGPVQPLHFGNGTRLTVT.

Concerning this clonotype itself: One end of the junction does not line up with germline, which may come from a read error. The chain recombines TRBV6-2 or TRBV6-3 with TRBJ2-5; D perhaps matches TRBD2 (6 bases). The V gene's germline CDR1 is MNHEY and CDR2 SVGEGT. This CDR3 contains 13 residues. The CDR3 coding sequence is TGTGCCAGCAGTTACTTACGGAGGGAGACCCAATACTTC. Its protein product is CASSYLRRETQYF.

As for this clonotype: At one boundary the junction diverges from the germline segment, which might be a read error. The rearrangement uses TRBV11-2 and TRBJ2-7, with D possibly matching TRBD2 (5 bases). CDR1 is SGHAT, CDR2 FQNNGV, per germline. The CDR3 is made up of 15 amino acids. CDR3 nucleotide sequence: TGTGCCATCAGCCCGAGGTCGGAGCGGACCTGCAAGCAGTACTTC. Amino acid sequence: CAISPRSERTCKQYF.

This clonotype was detected once. The rearrangement links TRBV24-1 to TRBJ2-1; 8 bases fit TRBD2. CDR1 and CDR2 from the germline V gene are KGHDR and SFDVKD. The CDR3 runs 16 residues. V shed 7 bases and J 4 bases; nucleotides not matched to a gene: 11. CDR3 sequence: CATSPSPGGGYNEQFF. The CDR3 nucleotides read TGTGCCACCAGCCCATCCCCCGGGGGGGGGTACAATGAGCAGTTCTTC.